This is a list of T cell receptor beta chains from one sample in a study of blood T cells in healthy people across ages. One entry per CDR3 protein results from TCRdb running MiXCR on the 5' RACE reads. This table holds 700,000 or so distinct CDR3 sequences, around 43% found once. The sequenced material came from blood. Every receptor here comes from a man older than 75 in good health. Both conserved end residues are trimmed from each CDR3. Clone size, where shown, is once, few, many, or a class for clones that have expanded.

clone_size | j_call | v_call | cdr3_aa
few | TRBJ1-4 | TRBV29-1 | SVERSEKLF
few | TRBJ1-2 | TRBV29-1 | SVVFGGFRGLNYGYT
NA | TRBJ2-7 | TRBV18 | ASSPAYPSYEQY
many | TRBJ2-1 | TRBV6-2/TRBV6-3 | ASSPGTSGSFYYNEQF
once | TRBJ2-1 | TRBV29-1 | SVLGGVGHNEQF
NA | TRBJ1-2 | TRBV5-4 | ASSSPGRQVYGYT
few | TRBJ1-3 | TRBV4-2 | ASSQGTGGGNTIY
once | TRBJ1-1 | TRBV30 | AWSAGAGYTEAF
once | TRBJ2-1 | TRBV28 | ASSPSRGGANEQF
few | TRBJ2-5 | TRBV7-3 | ASSSGTSGEGETQY
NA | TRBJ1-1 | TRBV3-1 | ASSQGWDGTEAF
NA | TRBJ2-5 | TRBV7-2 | ASSLSSGTVETQY
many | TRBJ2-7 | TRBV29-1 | SVALLGEQY
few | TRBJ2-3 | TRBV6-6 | ASSRPSTDTQY
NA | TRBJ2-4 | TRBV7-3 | VSSLSNSGNGEQY
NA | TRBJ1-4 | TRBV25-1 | ASSDHQLGEKLF
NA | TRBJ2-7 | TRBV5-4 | ASSLAGVGNEQY
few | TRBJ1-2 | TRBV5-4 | ASSFGGTANYGYT
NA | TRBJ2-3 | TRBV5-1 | ASSVNKNSDTQY
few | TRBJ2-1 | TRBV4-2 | ASSQDGGQGCEQF
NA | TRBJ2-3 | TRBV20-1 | SARGPGTSGSSADTQY
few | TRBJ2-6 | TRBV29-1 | SVGGHSGANVLT